This is a list of T cell receptor beta chains from one sample in a study of blood T cell repertoires in COVID-19. Using immunoSEQ multiplex PCR, the repertoire was profiled, and TCRdb retains in-frame clones only, with some absent. Among 300,000 to 450,000 clones listed, more than 65% were seen once. The sample taken for sequencing was peripheral blood. The receptor source for this set is a human donor with acute or convalescent COVID-19. The donor label of this sample is uncertain. The CDR3 runs from the conserved cysteine through the conserved F or W. A D gene is named only where the DNA matches it firmly. A row's size may be missing; if present it is once, few, many or a size class.

j_call: TRBJ2-7; v_call: TRBV30; d_call: NA; clone_size: NA; cdr3_nt: TGTGCCTGCGAGGGGGATTTCGGCTACGAGCAGTACTTC; cdr3_aa: CACEGDFGYEQYF
j_call: TRBJ1-1; v_call: TRBV7-2; d_call: NA; clone_size: NA; cdr3_nt: TGTGCCAGCAGCTTAGGGGCAGGACTGATGAACACTGAAGCTTTCTTT; cdr3_aa: CASSLGAGLMNTEAFF
j_call: TRBJ1-1; v_call: TRBV6-1; d_call: NA; clone_size: NA; cdr3_nt: TGTGCCAGCAGTGAAGTCTACACAGGTTCTTTAGCTTTCTTT; cdr3_aa: CASSEVYTGSLAFF
j_call: TRBJ1-2; v_call: TRBV18; d_call: TRBD1; clone_size: NA; cdr3_nt: TGTGCCAGCTCACCACCAACAGGGGTGGCCGGTGGCTACACCTTC; cdr3_aa: CASSPPTGVAGGYTF
j_call: TRBJ2-3; v_call: TRBV10-1; d_call: NA; clone_size: NA; cdr3_nt: TGCGCCAGCGCAGCTGTGCGGGCAGATACGCAGTATTTT; cdr3_aa: CASAAVRADTQYF
j_call: TRBJ2-7; v_call: TRBV3-1/TRBV3-2; d_call: NA; clone_size: NA; cdr3_nt: TGTGCCAGCAGGCATCACAGGGGAGGACACGAGCAGTACTTC; cdr3_aa: CASRHHRGGHEQYF
j_call: TRBJ2-5; v_call: TRBV5-4; d_call: TRBD1; clone_size: NA; cdr3_nt: TGTGCCAGCAGCTCCTGGACAGGGGCGCAGAAGACCCAGTACTTC; cdr3_aa: CASSSWTGAQKTQYF
j_call: TRBJ1-1; v_call: TRBV27; d_call: NA; clone_size: NA; cdr3_nt: TGTGCCAGCCAGTTGGGCAGGAACACTGAAGCTTTCTTT; cdr3_aa: CASQLGRNTEAFF
j_call: TRBJ2-1; v_call: TRBV4-2; d_call: TRBD2; clone_size: NA; cdr3_nt: TGTGCCAGCAGCCAAGTTGTGGCTAGCGGGGACTCCGAGCAGTTCTTC; cdr3_aa: CASSQVVASGDSEQFF
j_call: TRBJ1-3; v_call: TRBV28; d_call: NA; clone_size: NA; cdr3_nt: TGTGCCAGCAGCACGGGATCCGGAAACACCATATATTTT; cdr3_aa: CASSTGSGNTIYF
j_call: TRBJ1-4; v_call: TRBV13; d_call: NA; clone_size: NA; cdr3_nt: TGTGCCAGCAGCGCCAGGGGTGTTGGGGAAAAACTGTTTTTT; cdr3_aa: CASSARGVGEKLFF
j_call: TRBJ1-6; v_call: TRBV7-9; d_call: NA; clone_size: NA; cdr3_nt: TGTGCCAGCAGCTTAGTGGCAGGGGTAGGGTCACCCCTCCACTTT; cdr3_aa: CASSLVAGVGSPLHF
j_call: TRBJ1-5; v_call: TRBV3-1/TRBV3-2; d_call: TRBD1; clone_size: NA; cdr3_nt: TGTGCCAGCAGCCAAGGACAGGGGTATCAGCCCCAGCATTTT; cdr3_aa: CASSQGQGYQPQHF
j_call: TRBJ2-2; v_call: TRBV7-8; d_call: NA; clone_size: once; cdr3_nt: TGTGCCAGCAGCTTATTTCGTTCGGGCGGGGAGCTGTTTTTT; cdr3_aa: CASSLFRSGGELFF
j_call: TRBJ1-1; v_call: TRBV6-5; d_call: NA; clone_size: NA; cdr3_nt: TGTGCCAGCGATGGGGGCGCATCAGCCGAAGCTTTCTTT; cdr3_aa: CASDGGASAEAFF
j_call: TRBJ1-2; v_call: TRBV3-1/TRBV3-2; d_call: TRBD1; clone_size: NA; cdr3_nt: TGTGCCAGCAGTGACAGGGTGCCCGCCTATGGCTACACCTTC; cdr3_aa: CASSDRVPAYGYTF
j_call: TRBJ2-7; v_call: TRBV5-5; d_call: TRBD1; clone_size: NA; cdr3_nt: TGTGCCAGCAGCCCCGGACAGGGGAGGTACGAGCAGTACTTC; cdr3_aa: CASSPGQGRYEQYF
j_call: TRBJ2-7; v_call: TRBV5-6; d_call: NA; clone_size: NA; cdr3_nt: TGTGCCAGCAGCTTTAACTATCGGGTCCCCTACGAGCAGTACTTC; cdr3_aa: CASSFNYRVPYEQYF
j_call: TRBJ2-5; v_call: TRBV5-1; d_call: NA; clone_size: once; cdr3_nt: TGCGCCAGCAGCTTGGGTGTTCAGGGGTTGCGACAGACCCAGTACTTC; cdr3_aa: CASSLGVQGLRQTQYF
j_call: TRBJ1-2; v_call: TRBV7-9; d_call: NA; clone_size: NA; cdr3_nt: TGTGCCAGCAGCCCTCAGGCAGGGGTTGGCTACACCTTC; cdr3_aa: CASSPQAGVGYTF
j_call: TRBJ1-2; v_call: TRBV19; d_call: NA; clone_size: NA; cdr3_nt: TGTGCCAGTAACACGAACAGCCCAGATAACTATGGCTACACCTTC; cdr3_aa: CASNTNSPDNYGYTF
j_call: TRBJ1-2; v_call: TRBV2; d_call: NA; clone_size: NA; cdr3_nt: TGTGCCAGCTCAGGGATAGAAAGACCGTATGGCTACACCTTC; cdr3_aa: CASSGIERPYGYTF
j_call: TRBJ2-1; v_call: TRBV19; d_call: NA; clone_size: NA; cdr3_nt: TGTGCCAGTAGCTATCTAGCGCACGATGAGCAGTTCTTC; cdr3_aa: CASSYLAHDEQFF
j_call: TRBJ1-3; v_call: TRBV7-9; d_call: TRBD1; clone_size: NA; cdr3_nt: TGTGCCAGCAGCCGGACAGGGAAGTCTGGAAACACCATATATTTT; cdr3_aa: CASSRTGKSGNTIYF
j_call: TRBJ2-1; v_call: TRBV6-5; d_call: TRBD2; clone_size: NA; cdr3_nt: TGTGCCAGCAGGGGACTAGCGGGGTACAATGAGCAGTTCTTC; cdr3_aa: CASRGLAGYNEQFF
j_call: TRBJ2-3; v_call: TRBV7-9; d_call: NA; clone_size: NA; cdr3_nt: TGTGCCAGCAGCCGCCGGAGGGACAGACACACAGATACGCAGTATTTT; cdr3_aa: CASSRRRDRHTDTQYF
j_call: TRBJ1-1; v_call: TRBV5-1; d_call: TRBD1; clone_size: NA; cdr3_nt: TGCGCCAGCAGCTTGGAGGGACAGAATCAAGCTTTCTTT; cdr3_aa: CASSLEGQNQAFF
j_call: TRBJ1-1; v_call: TRBV5-6; d_call: TRBD1; clone_size: NA; cdr3_nt: TGTGCCAGCAGCAGGAGGGGGCAGGGCACTGAAGCTTTCTTT; cdr3_aa: CASSRRGQGTEAFF
j_call: TRBJ2-5; v_call: TRBV3-1/TRBV3-2; d_call: NA; clone_size: NA; cdr3_nt: TGTGCCAGCAGCCCAGCGGGACAGGAAGAGACCCAGTACTTC; cdr3_aa: CASSPAGQEETQYF
j_call: TRBJ2-3; v_call: TRBV7-9; d_call: TRBD2; clone_size: NA; cdr3_nt: TGTGCCAGCAGCTCCACTAGCGGGATATTGCCAGATACGCAGTATTTT; cdr3_aa: CASSSTSGILPDTQYF
j_call: TRBJ1-5; v_call: TRBV12-5; d_call: NA; clone_size: once; cdr3_nt: TGTGCTAGTGGTTTGGGGACAGTGCTCAATCAGCCCCAGCATTTT; cdr3_aa: CASGLGTVLNQPQHF
j_call: TRBJ1-5; v_call: TRBV10-2; d_call: NA; clone_size: NA; cdr3_nt: TGCGCCAGCAGTGAGTCAACGAGGAATCAGCCCCAGCATTTT; cdr3_aa: CASSESTRNQPQHF
j_call: TRBJ2-4; v_call: TRBV20-1; d_call: NA; clone_size: NA; cdr3_nt: TGCAGTGCTAGTCCGGGACAACTAGCCAAAAACATTCAGTACTTC; cdr3_aa: CSASPGQLAKNIQYF
j_call: TRBJ1-4; v_call: TRBV7-9; d_call: TRBD1; clone_size: NA; cdr3_nt: TGTGCCAGCAGCGGCACAGGGGTGAAGACTAATGAAAAACTGTTTTTT; cdr3_aa: CASSGTGVKTNEKLFF
j_call: TRBJ1-3; v_call: TRBV18; d_call: TRBD1; clone_size: NA; cdr3_nt: TGTGCCAGCGGCCAATTCGGGACAGGGGTAAAGAACACCATATATTTT; cdr3_aa: CASGQFGTGVKNTIYF
j_call: TRBJ2-1; v_call: TRBV14; d_call: TRBD2; clone_size: NA; cdr3_nt: TGTGCCAGCAGCCACCTAGCGGGAGGTTACAATGAGCAGTTCTTC; cdr3_aa: CASSHLAGGYNEQFF
j_call: TRBJ2-1; v_call: TRBV9; d_call: TRBD2; clone_size: few; cdr3_nt: TGTGCCAGCAGCCCCGCAGCGGGAGGGAGTGAGCAGTTCTTC; cdr3_aa: CASSPAAGGSEQFF
j_call: TRBJ2-2; v_call: TRBV19; d_call: TRBD2; clone_size: NA; cdr3_nt: TGTGCCAGTAGTCCCCTAGCGGGCTCAGGGGAGCTGTTTTTT; cdr3_aa: CASSPLAGSGELFF
j_call: TRBJ2-3; v_call: TRBV28; d_call: TRBD2; clone_size: NA; cdr3_nt: TGTGCCAGCCCACCCCCGGCTAGCGGGGGAGGAGATACGCAGTATTTT; cdr3_aa: CASPPPASGGGDTQYF
j_call: TRBJ1-5; v_call: TRBV5-6; d_call: TRBD1; clone_size: NA; cdr3_nt: TGTGCCAGCAGCTTGGGGGGACAGGGGAATCAGCCCCAGCATTTT; cdr3_aa: CASSLGGQGNQPQHF
j_call: TRBJ1-1; v_call: TRBV25-1; d_call: NA; clone_size: NA; cdr3_nt: TGTGCCAGCAGTGCCTCGACAGGTGTTGTAACTGAAGCTTTCTTT; cdr3_aa: CASSASTGVVTEAFF
j_call: TRBJ1-1; v_call: TRBV6-5; d_call: NA; clone_size: NA; cdr3_nt: TGTGCCAGCAGTTACGGACAATTGAACACTGAAGCTTTCTTT; cdr3_aa: CASSYGQLNTEAFF
j_call: TRBJ2-7; v_call: TRBV6-6; d_call: NA; clone_size: NA; cdr3_nt: TGTGCCAGCAGAGAGGGCAGTACCTACGAGCAGTACTTC; cdr3_aa: CASREGSTYEQYF
j_call: TRBJ1-2; v_call: TRBV19; d_call: TRBD1; clone_size: NA; cdr3_nt: TGTGCCAGTAGTCCCCGGACAGGAGCCTATGGCTACACCTTC; cdr3_aa: CASSPRTGAYGYTF
j_call: TRBJ2-2; v_call: TRBV27; d_call: NA; clone_size: NA; cdr3_nt: TGTGCCAGCAGTTTTTTATCGGCAGGGGGGTCCGGGGAGCTGTTTTTT; cdr3_aa: CASSFLSAGGSGELFF
j_call: TRBJ1-2; v_call: TRBV7-9; d_call: NA; clone_size: NA; cdr3_nt: TGTGCCAGCAGCTTAGACAGGGTAGACTATGGCTACACCTTC; cdr3_aa: CASSLDRVDYGYTF
j_call: TRBJ2-7; v_call: TRBV18; d_call: TRBD1; clone_size: NA; cdr3_nt: TGTGCCAGCTCACCGACAGGGGACGAGCAGTACTTC; cdr3_aa: CASSPTGDEQYF
j_call: TRBJ2-5; v_call: TRBV30; d_call: TRBD1; clone_size: NA; cdr3_nt: TGTGCCTGGGGGACAGGGCAAGAGACCCAGTACTTC; cdr3_aa: CAWGTGQETQYF
j_call: TRBJ1-1; v_call: TRBV21-1; d_call: NA; clone_size: NA; cdr3_nt: TGTGCCAGCATCAAGGGGCCACCTGGGGCTTTCTTT; cdr3_aa: CASIKGPPGAFF
j_call: TRBJ2-3; v_call: TRBV6-5; d_call: NA; clone_size: NA; cdr3_nt: TGTGCCAGCACCCTACAGGGTCTAACAGATACGCAGTATTTT; cdr3_aa: CASTLQGLTDTQYF
j_call: TRBJ2-1; v_call: TRBV29-1; d_call: TRBD2; clone_size: few; cdr3_nt: TGCAGCGTCCGAGGGGCAGGGGCGGGAGGTGAGCAGTTCTTC; cdr3_aa: CSVRGAGAGGEQFF
j_call: TRBJ1-1; v_call: TRBV11-3; d_call: NA; clone_size: NA; cdr3_nt: TGTGCCAGCAGCTACGGGTCGAACACTGAAGCTTTCTTT; cdr3_aa: CASSYGSNTEAFF
j_call: TRBJ1-1; v_call: TRBV3-1/TRBV3-2; d_call: NA; clone_size: NA; cdr3_nt: TGTGCCAGCAGCCAAGGAGGAGGCAGGAGGAACACTGAAGCTTTCTTT; cdr3_aa: CASSQGGGRRNTEAFF
j_call: TRBJ1-2; v_call: TRBV28; d_call: TRBD1; clone_size: NA; cdr3_nt: TGTGCCAGCAGTTCCGGGGACAGCTATGGCTACACCTTC; cdr3_aa: CASSSGDSYGYTF
j_call: TRBJ2-5; v_call: TRBV3-1/TRBV3-2; d_call: TRBD2; clone_size: NA; cdr3_nt: TGTGCCAGTTACAGCGGGGGATCCAGGGAGACCCAGTACTTC; cdr3_aa: CASYSGGSRETQYF
j_call: TRBJ1-2; v_call: TRBV5-1; d_call: TRBD1; clone_size: NA; cdr3_nt: TGCGCCAGCGCTGCCGACAGGGATGGCTACACCTTC; cdr3_aa: CASAADRDGYTF
j_call: TRBJ2-7; v_call: TRBV2; d_call: NA; clone_size: few; cdr3_nt: TGTGCCAGCAGCAGAAGGCAGGCAGGGGAGCAGTACTTC; cdr3_aa: CASSRRQAGEQYF
j_call: TRBJ1-1; v_call: TRBV7-9; d_call: NA; clone_size: NA; cdr3_nt: TGTGCCAGCAGCTTAGATGGGGCTTCGACTGAAGCTTTCTTT; cdr3_aa: CASSLDGASTEAFF